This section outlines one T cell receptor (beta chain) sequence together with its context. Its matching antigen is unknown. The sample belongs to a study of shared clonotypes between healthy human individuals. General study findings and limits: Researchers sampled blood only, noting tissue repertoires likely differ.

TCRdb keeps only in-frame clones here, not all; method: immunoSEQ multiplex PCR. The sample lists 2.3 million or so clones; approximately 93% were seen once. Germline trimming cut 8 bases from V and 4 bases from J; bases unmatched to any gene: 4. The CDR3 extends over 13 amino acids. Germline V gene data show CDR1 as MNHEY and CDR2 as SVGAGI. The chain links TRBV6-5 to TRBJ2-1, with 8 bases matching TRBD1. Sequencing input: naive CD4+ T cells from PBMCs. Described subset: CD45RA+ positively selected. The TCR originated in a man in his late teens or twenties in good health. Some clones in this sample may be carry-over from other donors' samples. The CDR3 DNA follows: TGTGCCAGCGGTCGACAGGGGTACAATGAGCAGTTCTTC. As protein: CASGRQGYNEQFF.